A single T cell receptor (beta chain) is shown here with its context. Losses at the gene ends were 2 bases for V and 5 bases for J; bases not matched to a gene: 5. This CDR3 contains 14 residues. The germline CDR1 and CDR2 sequences are SGHTA and FQGTGA. The protocol was immunoSEQ multiplex PCR, while the TCRdb copy is restricted to in-frame clones and leaves out a portion. The sample includes around 140,000 clones, roughly 93% of them seen just once. This sample is part of a study of control samples from healthy donors and cancer patients. This chain uses TRBV7-3 with TRBJ1-1; the match to TRBD1 covers 7 bases. This TCR was sampled from a man between 18 and 29 years old in good health. Sequencing was performed on blood. As DNA, the CDR3 is TGTGCCAGCAGCTTAGCGGCAGGGGGGACTGAAGCTTTCTTT. This gives the protein CASSLAAGGTEAFF.